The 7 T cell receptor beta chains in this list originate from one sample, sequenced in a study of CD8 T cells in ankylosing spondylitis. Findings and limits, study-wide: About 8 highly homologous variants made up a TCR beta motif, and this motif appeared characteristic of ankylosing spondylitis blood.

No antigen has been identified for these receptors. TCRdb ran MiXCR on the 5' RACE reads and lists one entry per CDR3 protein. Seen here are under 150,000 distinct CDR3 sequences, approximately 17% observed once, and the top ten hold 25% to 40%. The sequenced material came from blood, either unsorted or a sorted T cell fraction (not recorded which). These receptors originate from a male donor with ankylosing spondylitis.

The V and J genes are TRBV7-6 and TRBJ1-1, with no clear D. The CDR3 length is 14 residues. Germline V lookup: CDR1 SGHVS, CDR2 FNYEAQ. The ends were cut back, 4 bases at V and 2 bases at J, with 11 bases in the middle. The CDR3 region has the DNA TGTGCCAGCAGCTACCTCCACCCAAACACTGAAGCTTTCTTT. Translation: CASSYLHPNTEAFF. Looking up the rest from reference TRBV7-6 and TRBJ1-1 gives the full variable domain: GAGVSQSPRYKVTKRGQDVALRCDPISGHVSLYWYRQALGQGPEFLTYFNYEAQQDKSGLPNDRFSAERPEGSISTLTIQRTEQRDSAMYRCASSYLHPNTEAFFGQGTRLTVV.

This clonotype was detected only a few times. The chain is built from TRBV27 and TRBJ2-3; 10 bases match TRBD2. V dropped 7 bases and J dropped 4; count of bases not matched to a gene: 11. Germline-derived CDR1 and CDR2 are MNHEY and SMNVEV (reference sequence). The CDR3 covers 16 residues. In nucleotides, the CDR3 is TGTGCCAGCAAAAAGGGGCTAGCGGGAGAGGCAGATACGCAGTATTTT. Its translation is CASKKGLAGEADTQYF.

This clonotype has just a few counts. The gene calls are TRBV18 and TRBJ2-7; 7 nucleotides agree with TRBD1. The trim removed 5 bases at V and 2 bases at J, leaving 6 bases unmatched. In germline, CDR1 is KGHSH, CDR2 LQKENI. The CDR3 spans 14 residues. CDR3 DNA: TGTGCCAGCTCATACGGGACAGCGGCCTACGAGCAGTACTTC. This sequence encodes CASSYGTAAYEQYF.

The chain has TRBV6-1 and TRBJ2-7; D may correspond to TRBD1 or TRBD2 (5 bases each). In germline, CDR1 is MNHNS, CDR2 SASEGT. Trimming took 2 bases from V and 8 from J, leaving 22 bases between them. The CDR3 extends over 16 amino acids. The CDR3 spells CASSELFGAWKGQQYF. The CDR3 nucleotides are TGTGCCAGCAGTGAACTTTTCGGGGCTTGGAAAGGTCAGCAGTACTTC.

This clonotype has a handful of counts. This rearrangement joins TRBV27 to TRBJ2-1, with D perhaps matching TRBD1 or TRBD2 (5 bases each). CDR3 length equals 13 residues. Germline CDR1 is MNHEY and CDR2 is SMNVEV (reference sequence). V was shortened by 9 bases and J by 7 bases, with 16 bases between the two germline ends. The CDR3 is CASGAGTVNEQFF. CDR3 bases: TGTGCCAGTGGAGCAGGGACCGTAAATGAGCAGTTCTTC.

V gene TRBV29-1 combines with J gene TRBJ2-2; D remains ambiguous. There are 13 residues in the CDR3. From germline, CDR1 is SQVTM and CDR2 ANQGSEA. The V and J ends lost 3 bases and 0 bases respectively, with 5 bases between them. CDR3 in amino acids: CSVEAANTGELFF. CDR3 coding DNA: TGCAGCGTTGAGGCAGCGAACACCGGGGAGCTGTTTTTT.

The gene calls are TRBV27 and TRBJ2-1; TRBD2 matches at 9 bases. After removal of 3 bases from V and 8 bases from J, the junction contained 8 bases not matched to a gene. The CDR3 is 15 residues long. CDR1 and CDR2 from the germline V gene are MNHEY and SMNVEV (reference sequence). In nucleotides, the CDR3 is TGTGCCAGCAGTTTGGCCCCGGGGACTAGCTATGAGCAGTTCTTC. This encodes CASSLAPGTSYEQFF.